The 21 T cell receptor beta chains reported below all come from one sample, sequenced in a study of blood T cell repertoires in COVID-19. The repertoire was sequenced with immunoSEQ multiplex PCR; TCRdb's copy has only in-frame clones and lacks some. The sample shows a few hundred thousand clones, around nine tenths of them seen only once. Sequenced input: peripheral blood. The receptors were sampled from a man in his 60s with acute or convalescent COVID-19.

The V and J genes are TRBV6-6 and TRBJ1-5; TRBD1 might be the D (6 bases). Trimming pared 8 bases from V and 2 bases from J, leaving 10 bases between. This CDR3 region has 13 residues. Germline V gene data show CDR1 as MNHNY and CDR2 as SVGAGI (reference sequence). The CDR3 loop reads CASRPGGNQPQHF. CDR3 sequence (DNA): TGTGCCAGCCGTCCAGGGGGCAATCAGCCCCAGCATTTT.

A single count supports this clone. The V and J genes are TRBV6-6 and TRBJ1-3; TRBD1 aligns across 8 bases. Germline V gives CDR1 MNHNY, CDR2 SVGAGI (reference sequence). V was pared by 6 bases and J by 4 bases, with 8 bases of the junction left unmatched. The CDR3 sequence is 15 residues long. The CDR3 is CASSATGARGNTIYF. CDR3 coding DNA: TGTGCCAGCAGCGCGACAGGGGCGAGGGGAAACACCATATATTTT.

The chain is built from TRBV6-5 and TRBJ2-5; TRBD2 matches 12 bases. Trimming at V came to 7 bases and at J to 5 bases, leaving 5 bases not matched to a gene. Germline CDR1 is MNHEY and CDR2 is SVGAGI. The CDR3 is 14 residues long. As DNA, the CDR3 is TGTGCCAGCACCCTTGGACTAGCGGGGGAGACCCAGTACTTC. Protein: CASTLGLAGETQYF.

The genes are TRBV20-1 and TRBJ1-4, with D possibly TRBD1 on 5 matching bases. V dropped 6 bases and J dropped 1 base, with 21 bases sitting between them. CDR1 DFQATT and CDR2 SNEGSKA come from the germline V gene (reference sequence). The CDR3 consists of 17 residues. The CDR3 spells CSASPGGGGVTNEKLFF. The DNA for the CDR3 is TGCAGTGCCAGTCCCGGAGGAGGAGGGGTAACTAATGAAAAACTGTTTTTT.

The chain couples TRBV7-3 to TRBJ1-6; 10 bases align to TRBD1. The J segment lost 9 bases and the V segment lost 5 bases, leaving 7 bases of the junction unmatched. This CDR3 is 15 amino acids long. The germline gives CDR1 SGHTA, CDR2 FQGTGA. The CDR3 sequence: CASSPQGQGISPLHF. In DNA form, the CDR3 reads TGTGCCAGCAGCCCGCAGGGACAGGGGATTTCACCCCTCCACTTT. The full variable domain, rest sourced from reference TRBV7-3 and TRBJ1-6, is GAGVSQTPSNKVTEKGKYVELRCDPISGHTALYWYRQSLGQGPEFLIYFQGTGAADDSGLPNDRFFAVRPEGSVSTLKIQRTERGDSAVYLCASSPQGQGISPLHFGNGTRLTVT.

This chain links TRBV10-2 with TRBJ1-5, with D perhaps TRBD1 (5 bases). The CDR3 totals 14 residues. Germline-derived CDR1 and CDR2 are WSHSY and SAAADI. Trimming pared 0 bases from V and 4 bases from J, leaving 7 bases between. The CDR3 is CASSESGGNQPQHF. The CDR3 DNA sequence: TGCGCCAGCAGTGAGTCCGGGGGAAATCAGCCCCAGCATTTT.

The V and J genes are TRBV19 and TRBJ2-2; D may be TRBD2 (6 bases). Germline CDR1 reads LNHDA; CDR2 reads SQIVND (reference sequence). Trimming removed 8 bases from V and 2 bases from J, with 6 bases in between. The CDR3 is made up of 12 amino acids. The DNA of the CDR3 is TGTGCCAGTGGACTAAACACCGGGGAGCTGTTTTTT. Protein: CASGLNTGELFF.

The chain joins TRBV5-8 to TRBJ2-3; D is unresolved. V was cut by 5 bases and J by 0 bases, with 10 bases left in between. Looked up from germline, CDR1 is SGHTS and CDR2 is YDEGEE. The CDR3 spans 14 residues. The CDR3 DNA is TGTGCCAGCAGACTCTGGTCTAGCACAGATACGCAGTATTTT. Its translation is CASRLWSSTDTQYF.

The chain uses TRBV24-1 and TRBJ2-7, with D tentatively TRBD1 (6 bases). This CDR3 spans 16 amino acids. The germline gives CDR1 KGHDR, CDR2 SFDVKD. The V and J ends lost 4 bases and 6 bases respectively, with 21 bases between them. This CDR3 reads CATSETGGRSVREQYF. CDR3 DNA: TGTGCCACCAGTGAAACTGGGGGCAGGTCTGTACGCGAGCAGTACTTC.

This chain links TRBV5-1 with TRBJ2-7; 7 bases map to TRBD2. CDR1 and CDR2 (germline): SGHRS, YFSETQ. The CDR3 consists of 18 residues. The trim removed 1 base at V and 0 bases at J, leaving 13 bases unmatched. CDR3 DNA sequence: TGCGCCAGCAGCTTGACTCGGCGTCCTGGGGGGGACTCCTACGAGCAGTACTTC. Translating it yields CASSLTRRPGGDSYEQYF.

The chain links TRBV7-3 to TRBJ1-2, with 9 bases fitting TRBD1. Germline CDR1 is SGHTA and CDR2 is FQGTGA. The CDR3 is 15 amino acids. The V segment lost 5 bases and the J segment 4 bases; nucleotides outside the gene matches: 8. For the CDR3, the DNA is TGTGCCAGCAGCCTCACAGGGGGCGCAGGCTATGGCTACACCTTC. Translated: CASSLTGGAGYGYTF.

The chain joins TRBV29-1 to TRBJ1-1, with D tentatively TRBD1 (5 bases). V lost 5 bases and J 5 bases, leaving 15 bases between the germline ends. The CDR3 runs to 13 residues. Germline V gene data show CDR1 as SQVTM and CDR2 as ANQGSEA. The CDR3 sequence: CSVIGGSRTEAFF. DNA of the CDR3: TGCAGCGTTATCGGGGGGAGTAGGACTGAAGCTTTCTTT.

The rearrangement links TRBV6-5 to TRBJ1-6; TRBD1 agrees at 9 bases. V shed 6 bases, J shed 5 bases, and the junction held 2 bases outside the gene matches. This CDR3 region has 14 residues. Germline V gene sequence: CDR1 MNHEY, CDR2 SVGAGI. CDR3: CASRGTGNNSPLHF. The DNA for the CDR3 is TGTGCCAGCAGAGGGACAGGGAATAATTCACCCCTCCACTTT.

The chain links TRBV19 to TRBJ2-3; 9 bases line up with TRBD2. This CDR3 is 15 amino acids long. From germline, CDR1 is LNHDA and CDR2 SQIVND (reference sequence). V was pared by 6 bases and J by 1 base, with 5 bases of the junction left unmatched. The CDR3 region is CASRLAGAGTDTQYF. CDR3 DNA sequence: TGTGCCAGTAGGTTAGCGGGGGCCGGCACAGATACGCAGTATTTT.

V and J are TRBV4-1 and TRBJ1-1; the match to TRBD1 covers 12 bases. CDR1 is MGHRA and CDR2 is YSYEKL in the germline V gene. V shed 5 bases and J 0 bases; nucleotides not matched to a gene: 10. CDR3 length equals 18 residues. The CDR3 DNA reads TGCGCCAGCAGCGCCAAGATAGGGGACAGGGGGCTGAACACTGAAGCTTTCTTT. Residues: CASSAKIGDRGLNTEAFF.

V gene TRBV19 combines with J gene TRBJ1-1; 8 bases agree with TRBD1. CDR1 is LNHDA and CDR2 is SQIVND in the germline V gene (reference sequence). The CDR3 contains 16 residues. V gave up 1 base and J gave up 1 base; unmatched junction bases: 5. The CDR3 spells CASSIGTGQGNTEAFF. Here the CDR3 DNA reads TGTGCCAGTAGTATAGGGACAGGGCAGGGGAACACTGAAGCTTTCTTT.

The V call is TRBV28, the J call TRBJ2-1; 9 nucleotides line up with TRBD1. The CDR3 has 14 amino acids. With 10 bases clipped from V and 3 bases from J, the junction kept 7 bases outside the gene matches. In germline, CDR1 is MDHEN, CDR2 SYDVKM. CDR3 nucleotides: TGTGCCACCCAGACAGGGGGTAACTACAATGAGCAGTTCTTC. Its translation is CATQTGGNYNEQFF.

The chain employs TRBV5-8 and TRBJ1-2; D uncertain. V was clipped by 2 bases and J by 1 base, with 9 bases between them. The CDR3 covers 14 residues. Germline loops: CDR1 SGHTS, CDR2 YDEGEE. The CDR3 reads CASSLRGINYGYTF. The CDR3 DNA is TGTGCCAGCAGCTTACGGGGTATTAACTATGGCTACACCTTC. Full variable domain (outside the CDR3, taken from reference TRBV5-8 and TRBJ1-2): EAGVTQSPTHLIKTRGQQATLRCSPISGHTSVYWYQQALGLGLQFLLWYDEGEERNRGNFPPRFSGRQFPNYSSELNVNALELEDSALYLCASSLRGINYGYTFGSGTRLTVV.

Turning to this clone: The same CDR3 is also encoded by other DNA sequences in this sample. The V and J genes are TRBV11-2 and TRBJ2-2, with D possibly matching TRBD1 (6 bases). V dropped 5 bases and J dropped 0 bases, with 13 bases sitting between them. CDR3 length: 16 amino acids. CDR1 is SGHAT and CDR2 is FQNNGV in the germline V gene. The CDR3 sequence is CASSPQGRTNTGELFF. For the CDR3, the DNA is TGTGCCAGCAGCCCCCAGGGGCGGACGAACACCGGGGAGCTGTTTTTT.

This clone was observed once. The chain combines TRBV7-2 with TRBJ2-1; the D gene is possibly TRBD1 (6 bases). Germline-derived CDR1 and CDR2 are SGHTA and FQGNSA. CDR3 size: 13 residues. V lost 4 bases and J 12 bases, leaving 16 bases between the germline ends. The CDR3 bases are TGTGCCAGCAGCTGGGACAAGGGTCGCGGGCAGTTCTTC. Its protein product is CASSWDKGRGQFF.

The rearrangement links TRBV4-1 to TRBJ2-1, with 10 positions matching TRBD2. Trimming took 0 bases from V and 3 from J; bases not matched to a gene: 5. Germline lookup yields CDR1 MGHRA and CDR2 YSYEKL. The CDR3 consists of 17 residues. The CDR3 sequence is CASSQEGSGGVYNEQFF. CDR3 nucleotide sequence: TGCGCCAGCAGCCAAGAGGGAAGCGGGGGGGTCTACAATGAGCAGTTCTTC.